This paragraph covers one T cell receptor (beta chain) sequence. Its specificity is unknown. A second about 7 to 11 cycle PCR used barcoded and J-beta primers. Researchers report that a template-switch adaptor with 12 random nucleotides tagged each cDNA molecule. TCRdb itself ran the 5' RACE reads through MiXCR, one entry per CDR3 protein. Of around 800,000 distinct CDR3 sequences in the sample, under 30% were seen once. Trimming shortened V by 6 bases and J by 4 bases, and 18 bases separated the two germline ends. Germline V gives CDR1 MNHEY, CDR2 SMNVEV (reference sequence). This CDR3 has 15 residues. The data were taken from a study of blood T cells in healthy people across ages. Study conclusions and caveats: Roughly linearly, TCR beta diversity per million T cells fell as age increased.

The sample also formed part of further work on T cells of mothers and their children.

The sample consisted of blood. The receptor was isolated from a boy aged 5-17 years in good health. This sequence joins TRBV27 and TRBJ1-2; D not certain. The CDR3 reads CASRPLGSLGYGYTF. The DNA of the CDR3 is TGTGCCAGCAGACCTTTGGGGAGTCTCGGCTATGGCTACACCTTC.